These 14 T cell receptor beta chains were all obtained from the same sample, sequenced in a study of multiple sclerosis patients with progressive multifocal leukoencephalopathy. Sequencing used immunoSEQ multiplex PCR; TCRdb keeps in-frame clones, though not all of them. The sample lists 30,000 or so clones; roughly 87% were seen once. As to time point: time of PML onset. The source material was PBMCs, sampled from a patient treated with natalizumab. The receptors originated from a human donor with progressive multifocal leukoencephalopathy.

The chain joins TRBV28 to TRBJ1-5, with no clear D. V was cut by 6 bases and J by 0 bases, with 9 bases left in between. The CDR3 loop spans 14 amino acids. The germline V gene encodes CDR1 MDHEN and CDR2 SYDVKM. The CDR3 DNA follows: TGTGCCAGCAGGGTGTGGGATAGCAATCAGCCCCAGCATTTT. This sequence encodes CASRVWDSNQPQHF. Drawing the rest from reference TRBV28 and TRBJ1-5, the complete variable domain is DVKVTQSSRYLVKRTGEKVFLECVQDMDHENMFWYRQDPGLGLRLIYFSYDVKMKEKGDIPEGYSVSREKKERFSLILESASTNQTSMYLCASRVWDSNQPQHFGDGTRLSIL.

The chain has TRBV9 and TRBJ1-1; possible D gene TRBD1, 5 bases. The CDR3 totals 15 residues. V lost 2 bases to trimming and J lost 0 bases, with 11 bases between them. Germline CDR1 is SGDLS and CDR2 is YYNGEE. The CDR3 sequence: CASSVDSAMNTEAFF. DNA of the CDR3: TGTGCCAGCAGCGTTGACAGTGCTATGAACACTGAAGCTTTCTTT.

This clone appeared a few times. The rearrangement uses TRBV7-2 and TRBJ2-7, with 7 nucleotides matching TRBD2. The CDR3 length is 16 residues. Germline V gives CDR1 SGHTA, CDR2 FQGNSA. V lost 6 bases, J lost 1 base, and 12 bases stayed unmatched. As DNA, the CDR3 is TGTGCCAGCAGTCCCCTGGCGGGAGTGGTATCCTACGAGCAGTACTTC. This gives the protein CASSPLAGVVSYEQYF.

The chain employs TRBV5-1 and TRBJ2-3; D is possibly TRBD2 (6 bases). The CDR3 runs 17 residues. In germline, CDR1 is SGHRS, CDR2 YFSETQ. Trimming removed 3 bases at V and 2 bases at J, with 19 bases between. The DNA of the CDR3 is TGCGCCAGCAGCTGGGTGTGGGCGGGATCCCTCACAGATACGCAGTATTTT. Protein sequence: CASSWVWAGSLTDTQYF.

The chain recombines TRBV7-2 with TRBJ2-7; D is unresolved. The CDR3 consists of 13 residues. Deletions cut 4 bases from V and 0 bases from J, with 7 bases between. Germline CDR1 and CDR2: SGHTA and FQGNSA. The CDR3 protein is CASSYTSSYEQYF. The CDR3 DNA follows: TGTGCCAGCAGCTACACCAGCTCCTACGAGCAGTACTTC.

The chain couples TRBV7-2 to TRBJ2-3; TRBD2 matches 13 bases. Trimming took 5 bases from V and 2 from J; bases not matched to a gene: 7. Germline CDR1 reads SGHTA; CDR2 reads FQGNSA. CDR3 length equals 17 residues. The CDR3, as DNA: TGTGCCAGCAGCACCCGGACTAGCGGGAGTTTCACAGATACGCAGTATTTT. It is translated as CASSTRTSGSFTDTQYF.

The genes are TRBV15 and TRBJ2-1, with D possibly called TRBD1 or TRBD2 (6 bases each). V was pared by 1 base and J by 6 bases, with 10 bases between. The CDR3 runs 14 residues. The germline CDR1 and CDR2 sequences are LNHNV and YYDKDF (reference sequence). In DNA, the CDR3 is TGTGCCACCAGCAGAGGGGGGGCCGTCAATGAGCAGTTCTTC. Its translation is CATSRGGAVNEQFF.

The chain couples TRBV10-1 to TRBJ1-6, with D unclear. This CDR3 spans 14 amino acids. Germline V gene sequence: CDR1 WNHNN, CDR2 SYGVQD (reference sequence). Trimming stripped 7 bases from V and 7 bases from J, with 14 bases between. CDR3 residues: CASNSGHRNSPLHF. The CDR3, as DNA: TGCGCCAGCAATTCGGGCCACCGGAATTCACCCCTCCACTTT.

J is TRBJ1-4 and V is TRBV27; D gene unclear. The CDR3 has 19 residues. Germline V gives CDR1 MNHEY, CDR2 SMNVEV (reference sequence). V gave up 3 bases and J gave up 1 base, with 21 bases separating them. The CDR3 loop is CASSFTWGINPGTNEKLFF. In DNA form, the CDR3 reads TGTGCCAGCAGTTTTACGTGGGGAATTAACCCGGGAACTAATGAAAAACTGTTTTTT. Together with reference TRBV27 and TRBJ1-4, the CDR3 gives the full variable domain: EAQVTQNPRYLITVTGKKLTVTCSQNMNHEYMSWYRQDPGLGLRQIYYSMNVEVTDKGDVPEGYKVSRKEKRNFPLILESPSPNQTSLYFCASSFTWGINPGTNEKLFFGSGTQLSVL.

The chain is built from TRBV2 and TRBJ1-3, with D hard to call. Germline values: CDR1 SNHLY, CDR2 FYNNEI. V lost 4 bases, J lost 0 bases, and 13 bases lay in between. The CDR3 has 16 residues. The CDR3 sequence: CASSVKAVLSGNTIYF. The CDR3 DNA sequence: TGTGCCAGCAGTGTAAAAGCGGTCCTCTCTGGAAACACCATATATTTT.

This rearrangement joins TRBV29-1 to TRBJ1-1; D is perhaps TRBD1 (5 bases). The CDR3 totals 13 residues. The germline V gene has CDR1 SQVTM and CDR2 ANQGSEA. V was shortened by 4 bases and J by 0 bases, with 9 bases between the two germline ends. The CDR3 coding sequence is TGCAGCGTTGTGGGACGGTTGAACACTGAAGCTTTCTTT. Amino acid sequence: CSVVGRLNTEAFF.

V and J are TRBV18 and TRBJ2-7; D is unresolved. CDR1 is KGHSH, CDR2 LQKENI, per germline. The CDR3 has 15 amino acids. Trimming stripped 3 bases from V and 5 bases from J, with 17 bases between. The CDR3 reads CASSPTDGSVDEQYF. CDR3 DNA sequence: TGTGCCAGCTCACCTACGGACGGGTCAGTTGACGAGCAGTACTTC. Variable domain in full (rest from reference TRBV18 and TRBJ2-7): NAGVMQNPRHLVRRRGQEARLRCSPMKGHSHVYWYRQLPEEGLKFMVYLQKENIIDESGMPKERFSAEFPKEGPSILRIQQVVRGDSAAYFCASSPTDGSVDEQYFGPGTRLTVT.

CDR3 sequence: CASSSGQGGYEQYF. The CDR3 nucleotides read TGTGCCAGCAGCTCCGGACAGGGTGGGTACGAGCAGTACTTC. The genes are TRBV7-9 and TRBJ2-7; TRBD1 matches at 8 bases. Germline V gene data show CDR1 as SEHNR and CDR2 as FQNEAQ (reference sequence). The CDR3 contains 14 residues. With 4 bases clipped from V and 4 bases from J, the junction kept 6 bases outside the gene matches.

The rearrangement joins TRBV30 to TRBJ2-7; maybe TRBD2 (5 bases). From germline, CDR1 is GTSNPN and CDR2 SVGIG (reference sequence). The CDR3 contains 13 residues. Trimming pared 4 bases from V and 7 bases from J, leaving 17 bases between. The chain's CDR3 is CAWKWRSLGEQYF. DNA of the CDR3: TGTGCCTGGAAGTGGAGGTCCTTGGGGGAGCAGTACTTC.